This T cell receptor beta chain appears in the sequencing data of a study of blood T cell repertoires in COVID-19. As for the study in general: PBMCs, B-cell-depleted T cells, or T cells provided the cDNA or gDNA that made up the material.

Using immunoSEQ multiplex PCR, the repertoire was profiled, and TCRdb retains in-frame clones only, with some absent. Among 330,000 or so clones listed, 80% to 90% were seen once. Looked up from germline, CDR1 is SGDLS and CDR2 is YYNGEE. This CDR3 comprises 15 residues. Losses at the gene ends were 4 bases for V and 0 bases for J; bases not matched to a gene: 4. Sequencing input: peripheral blood. This TCR came from a man aged 25 to 40 with COVID-19, enrolled during active disease. The chain has TRBV9 and TRBJ1-1, with 9 bases identical to TRBD1. The CDR3 spells CASSPRTGVNTEAFF. The CDR3 DNA sequence: TGTGCCAGCAGCCCGCGGACAGGGGTGAACACTGAAGCTTTCTTT.